This T cell receptor beta chain was captured by sequencing in a study of blood T cell repertoires in COVID-19. The wider study: The study drew acute and convalescent COVID-19 samples from the United States, Italy and Spain. PBMCs, B-cell-depleted T cells, or T cells were the source of the cDNA or gDNA that made up the material.

In the source study's methods: Estimated nucleated cell counts came from reference gene primer amplification. TCRdb keeps only in-frame clones here, not all; method: immunoSEQ multiplex PCR. Clonal size and the V and J genes are those of that table, whereas D and trimming came from the DNA. The sample has 160,000 or so clones; around 85% are singletons. The CDR3 is 14 residues long. The J segment lost 6 bases and the V segment lost 5 bases, leaving 3 bases of the junction unmatched. Germline CDR1 and CDR2: SGHVS and FQNEAQ. The chain carries TRBV7-8 and TRBJ2-1; 11 nucleotides line up with TRBD1. Input material: peripheral blood. The TCR originated in a woman aged 70 to 79 with acute or convalescent COVID-19. CDR3 loop: CASSRGTGGNEQFF. CDR3 nucleotides: TGTGCCAGCAGCCGCGGGACAGGGGGCAATGAGCAGTTCTTC.